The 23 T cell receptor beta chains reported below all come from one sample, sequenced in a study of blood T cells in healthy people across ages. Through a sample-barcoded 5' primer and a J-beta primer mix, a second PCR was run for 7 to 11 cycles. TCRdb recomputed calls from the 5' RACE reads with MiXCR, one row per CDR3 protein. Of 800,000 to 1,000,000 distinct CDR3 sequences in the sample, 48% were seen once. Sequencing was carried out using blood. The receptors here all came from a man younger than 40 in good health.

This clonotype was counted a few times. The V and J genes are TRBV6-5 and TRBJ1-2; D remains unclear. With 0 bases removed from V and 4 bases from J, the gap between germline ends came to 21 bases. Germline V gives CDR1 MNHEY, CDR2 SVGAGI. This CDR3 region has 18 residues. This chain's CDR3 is CASSYSGQSGHRVYGYTF. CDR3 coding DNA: TGTGCCAGCAGTTACTCCGGGCAGTCCGGGCATAGGGTCTATGGCTACACCTTC.

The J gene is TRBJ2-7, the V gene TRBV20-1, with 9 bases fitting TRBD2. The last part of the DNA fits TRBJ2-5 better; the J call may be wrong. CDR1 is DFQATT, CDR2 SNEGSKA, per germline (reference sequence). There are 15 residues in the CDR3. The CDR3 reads CSARNGLAGFETQYF. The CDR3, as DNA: TGCAGTGCTAGAAACGGTCTAGCGGGGTTCGAGACCCAGTACTTC.

Here the CDR3 DNA reads TGTGCCAGCAGCTTGGTGGGGGCCACTAGCGGGGGCTTTTACAATGAGCAGTACTTC. Translating gives CASSLVGATSGGFYNEQYF. The chain has TRBV5-5 and TRBJ2-1; TRBD2 agrees at 11 bases. The J call may not be correct, given that the DNA end is closer to TRBJ2-7. Germline-derived CDR1 and CDR2 are SGHKS and YYEKEE (reference sequence). The CDR3 is 19 residues long.

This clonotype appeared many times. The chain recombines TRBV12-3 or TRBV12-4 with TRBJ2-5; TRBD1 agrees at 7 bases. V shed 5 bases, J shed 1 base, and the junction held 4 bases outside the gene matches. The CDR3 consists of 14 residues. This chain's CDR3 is CASSRDSPQETQYF. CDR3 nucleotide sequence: TGTGCCAGCAGTCGGGACAGCCCCCAAGAGACCCAGTACTTC.

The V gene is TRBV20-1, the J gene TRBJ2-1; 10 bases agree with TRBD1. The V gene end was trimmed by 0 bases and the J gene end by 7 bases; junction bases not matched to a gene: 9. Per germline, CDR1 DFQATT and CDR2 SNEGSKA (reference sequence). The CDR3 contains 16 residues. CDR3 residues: CSARDWDRGLGNEQFF. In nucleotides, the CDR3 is TGCAGTGCTAGAGATTGGGACAGGGGATTAGGGAATGAGCAGTTCTTC.

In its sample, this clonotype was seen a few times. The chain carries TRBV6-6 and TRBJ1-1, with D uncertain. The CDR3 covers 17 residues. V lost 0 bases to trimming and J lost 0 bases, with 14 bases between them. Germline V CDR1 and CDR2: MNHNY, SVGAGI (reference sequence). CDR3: CASSYSPGEAMNTEAFF. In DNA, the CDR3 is TGTGCCAGCAGTTACTCGCCCGGGGAGGCGATGAACACTGAAGCTTTCTTT.

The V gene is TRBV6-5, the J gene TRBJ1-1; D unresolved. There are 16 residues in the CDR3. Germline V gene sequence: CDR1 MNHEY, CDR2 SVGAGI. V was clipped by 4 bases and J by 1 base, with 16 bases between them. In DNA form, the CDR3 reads TGTGCCAGCAGTTTCGGACTCAATACACCGAACACTGAAGCTTTCTTT. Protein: CASSFGLNTPNTEAFF.

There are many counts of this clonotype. CDR3 DNA: TGTGCCAGCAGCAGGGACAGGGGCCTCGAAAAACTGTTTTTT. It yields the protein CASSRDRGLEKLFF. The rearrangement links TRBV7-9 to TRBJ1-4; 10 bases are shared with TRBD1. Trimming at V came to 5 bases and at J to 8 bases, leaving 5 bases not matched to a gene. The CDR3 spans 14 residues. Looked up from germline, CDR1 is SEHNR and CDR2 is FQNEAQ (reference sequence).

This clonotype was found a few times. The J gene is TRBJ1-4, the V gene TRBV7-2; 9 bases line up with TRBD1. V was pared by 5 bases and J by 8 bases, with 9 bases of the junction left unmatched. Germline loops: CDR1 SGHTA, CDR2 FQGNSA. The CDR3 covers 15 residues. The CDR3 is CASSARTGVAEKLFF. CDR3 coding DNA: TGTGCCAGCAGCGCACGGACAGGGGTGGCGGAAAAACTGTTTTTT.

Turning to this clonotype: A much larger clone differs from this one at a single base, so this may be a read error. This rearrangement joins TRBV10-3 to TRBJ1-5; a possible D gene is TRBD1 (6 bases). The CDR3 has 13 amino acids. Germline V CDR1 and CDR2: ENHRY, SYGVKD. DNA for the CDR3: TGTGCCATCAGTCGGACAGATAATCGGCCCCAGCATTTT. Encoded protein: CAISRTDNRPQHF.

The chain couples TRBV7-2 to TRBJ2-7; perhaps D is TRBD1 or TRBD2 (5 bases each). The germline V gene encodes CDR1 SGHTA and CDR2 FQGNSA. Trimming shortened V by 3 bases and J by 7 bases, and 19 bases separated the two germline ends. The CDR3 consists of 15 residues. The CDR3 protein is CASSFTGTAYNEQYF. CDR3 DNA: TGTGCCAGCAGCTTTACCGGGACGGCTTACAATGAGCAGTACTTC.

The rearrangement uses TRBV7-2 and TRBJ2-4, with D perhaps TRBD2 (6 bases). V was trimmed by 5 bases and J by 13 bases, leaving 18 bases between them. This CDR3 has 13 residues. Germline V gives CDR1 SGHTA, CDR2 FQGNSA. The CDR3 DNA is TGTGCCAGCAGCCCCGACCGGGCTCGGGAGCAGTACTTC. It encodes CASSPDRAREQYF.

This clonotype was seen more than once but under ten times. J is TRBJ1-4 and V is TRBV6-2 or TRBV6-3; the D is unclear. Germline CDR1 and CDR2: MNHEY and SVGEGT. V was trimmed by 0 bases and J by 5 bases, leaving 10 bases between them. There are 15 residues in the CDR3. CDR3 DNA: TGTGCCAGCAGTTACTCTGCATACGGAAATGAAAAACTGTTTTTT. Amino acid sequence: CASSYSAYGNEKLFF.

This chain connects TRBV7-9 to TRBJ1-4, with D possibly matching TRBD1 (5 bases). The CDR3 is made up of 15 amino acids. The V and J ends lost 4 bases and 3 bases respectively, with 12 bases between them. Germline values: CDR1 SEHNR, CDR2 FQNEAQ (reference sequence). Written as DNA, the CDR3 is TGTGCCAGCAGCTCTCAGGGTACGGCTAATGAAAAACTGTTTTTT. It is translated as CASSSQGTANEKLFF.

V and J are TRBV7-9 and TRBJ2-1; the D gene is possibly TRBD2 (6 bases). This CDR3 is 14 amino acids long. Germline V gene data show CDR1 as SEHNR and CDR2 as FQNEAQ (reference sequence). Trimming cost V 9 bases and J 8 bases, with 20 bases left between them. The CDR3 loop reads CASAEGSGSYEQFF. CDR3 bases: TGTGCCAGTGCTGAGGGTAGCGGCTCATATGAGCAGTTCTTC.

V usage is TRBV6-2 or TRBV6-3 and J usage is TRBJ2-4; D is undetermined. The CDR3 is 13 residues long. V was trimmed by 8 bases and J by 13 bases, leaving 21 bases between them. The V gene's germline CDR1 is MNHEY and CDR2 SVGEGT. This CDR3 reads CASRPISSYGQYF. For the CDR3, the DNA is TGTGCCAGCCGACCCATCAGCTCCTACGGGCAGTACTTC.

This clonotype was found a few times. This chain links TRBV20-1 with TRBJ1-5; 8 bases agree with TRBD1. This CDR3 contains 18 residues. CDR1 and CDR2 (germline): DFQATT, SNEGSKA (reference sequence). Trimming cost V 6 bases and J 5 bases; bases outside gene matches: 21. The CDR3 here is CSASPIRGRFRKDQPQHF. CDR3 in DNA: TGCAGTGCCTCTCCGATCAGGGGGCGCTTCAGGAAGGATCAGCCCCAGCATTTT.

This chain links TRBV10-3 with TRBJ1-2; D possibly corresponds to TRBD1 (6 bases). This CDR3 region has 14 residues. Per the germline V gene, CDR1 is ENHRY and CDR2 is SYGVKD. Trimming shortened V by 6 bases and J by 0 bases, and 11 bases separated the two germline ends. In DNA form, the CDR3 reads TGTGCCATCAGCCTGGGGGCCTCTAACTATGGCTACACCTTC. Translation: CAISLGASNYGYTF.

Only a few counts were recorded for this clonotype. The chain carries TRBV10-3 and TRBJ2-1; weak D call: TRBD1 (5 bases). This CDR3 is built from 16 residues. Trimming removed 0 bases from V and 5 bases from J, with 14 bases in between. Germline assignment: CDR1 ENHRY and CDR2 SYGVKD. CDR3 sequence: CAISESGQGGNNEQFF. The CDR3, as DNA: TGTGCCATCAGTGAGTCCGGGCAGGGTGGGAACAATGAGCAGTTCTTC.

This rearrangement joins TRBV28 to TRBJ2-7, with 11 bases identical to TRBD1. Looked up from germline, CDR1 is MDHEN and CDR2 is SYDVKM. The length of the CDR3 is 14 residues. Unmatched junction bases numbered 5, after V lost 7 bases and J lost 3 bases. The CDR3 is CASTSGQGVYEQYF. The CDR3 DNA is TGTGCCAGCACCTCGGGACAGGGGGTCTACGAGCAGTACTTC.

The CDR3 region is CASSLEGARGYTF. Here the CDR3 DNA reads TGTGCCAGCAGTTTAGAGGGGGCAAGGGGCTACACCTTC. The rearrangement joins TRBV28 to TRBJ1-2; 7 bases line up with TRBD1. Trimming cost V 2 bases and J 8 bases; bases outside gene matches: 5. The CDR3 sequence is 13 residues long. Per germline, CDR1 MDHEN and CDR2 SYDVKM.

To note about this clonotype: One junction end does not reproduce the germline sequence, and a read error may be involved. CDR3 sequence: CASSLVSTQYF. Here the CDR3 DNA reads TGCGCCAGCAGTTTGGTCAGCACCCAGTACTTC. The chain links TRBV5-1 to TRBJ2-5, with D unresolved. The germline CDR1 and CDR2 sequences are SGHRS and YFSETQ. CDR3 length equals 11 residues.

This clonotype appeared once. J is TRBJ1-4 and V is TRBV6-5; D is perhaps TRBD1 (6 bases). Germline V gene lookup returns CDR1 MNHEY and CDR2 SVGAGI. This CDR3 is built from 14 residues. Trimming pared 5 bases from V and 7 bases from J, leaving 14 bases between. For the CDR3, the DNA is TGTGCCAGCAGTACCCAGGGGCCTGGTGAAAAACTGTTTTTT. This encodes CASSTQGPGEKLFF.